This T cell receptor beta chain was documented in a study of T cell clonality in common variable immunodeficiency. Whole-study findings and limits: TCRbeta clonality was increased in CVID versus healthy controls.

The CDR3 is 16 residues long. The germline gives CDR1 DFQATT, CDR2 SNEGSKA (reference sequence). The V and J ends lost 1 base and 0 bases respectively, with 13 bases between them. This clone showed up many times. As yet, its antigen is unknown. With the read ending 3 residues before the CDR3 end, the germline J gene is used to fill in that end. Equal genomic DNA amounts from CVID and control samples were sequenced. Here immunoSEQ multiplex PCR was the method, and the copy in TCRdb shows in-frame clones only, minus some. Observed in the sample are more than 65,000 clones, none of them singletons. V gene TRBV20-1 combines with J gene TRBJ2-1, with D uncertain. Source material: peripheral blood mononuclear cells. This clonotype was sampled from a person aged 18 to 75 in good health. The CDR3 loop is CSARVFGAISYNEQFF. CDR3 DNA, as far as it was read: TGCAGTGCTAGAGTCTTCGGAGCGATCTCCTACAATGAG.